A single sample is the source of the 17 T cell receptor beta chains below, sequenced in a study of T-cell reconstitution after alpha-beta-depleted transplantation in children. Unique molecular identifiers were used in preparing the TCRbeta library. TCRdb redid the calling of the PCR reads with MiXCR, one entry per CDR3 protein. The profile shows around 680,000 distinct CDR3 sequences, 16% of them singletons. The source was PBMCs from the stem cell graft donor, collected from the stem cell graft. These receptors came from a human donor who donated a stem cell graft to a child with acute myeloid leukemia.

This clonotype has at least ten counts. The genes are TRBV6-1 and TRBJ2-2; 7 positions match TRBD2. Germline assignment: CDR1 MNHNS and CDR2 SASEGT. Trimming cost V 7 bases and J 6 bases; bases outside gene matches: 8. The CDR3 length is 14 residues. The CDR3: CASTLTSSPGELFF. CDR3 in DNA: TGTGCCAGCACCTTGACTAGCTCCCCCGGGGAGCTGTTTTTT.

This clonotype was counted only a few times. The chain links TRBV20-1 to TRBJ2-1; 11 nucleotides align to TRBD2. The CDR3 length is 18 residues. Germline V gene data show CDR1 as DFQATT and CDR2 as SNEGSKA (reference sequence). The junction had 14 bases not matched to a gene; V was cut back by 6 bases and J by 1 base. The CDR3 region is CSAITLSSGGISYNEQFF. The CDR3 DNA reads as TGCAGTGCGATAACCCTGTCTAGCGGGGGGATATCCTACAATGAGCAGTTCTTC.

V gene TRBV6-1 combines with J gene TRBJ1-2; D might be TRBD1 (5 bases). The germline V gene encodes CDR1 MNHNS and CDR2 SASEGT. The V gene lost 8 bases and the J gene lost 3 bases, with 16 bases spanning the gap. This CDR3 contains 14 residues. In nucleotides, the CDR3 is TGTGCCAGCGCAAAATCGGGGGGTGACTATGGCTACACCTTC. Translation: CASAKSGGDYGYTF.

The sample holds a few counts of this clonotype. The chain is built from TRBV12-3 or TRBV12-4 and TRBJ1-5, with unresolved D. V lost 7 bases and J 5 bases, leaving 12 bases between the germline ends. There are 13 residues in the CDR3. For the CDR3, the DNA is TGTGCCAGCAACCAAGCAGTTCATCAGCCCCAGCATTTT. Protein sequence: CASNQAVHQPQHF.

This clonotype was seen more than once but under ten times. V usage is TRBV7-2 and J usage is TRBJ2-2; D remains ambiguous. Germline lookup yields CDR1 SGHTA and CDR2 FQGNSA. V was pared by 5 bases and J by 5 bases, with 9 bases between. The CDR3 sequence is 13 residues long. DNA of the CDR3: TGTGCCAGCAGCGATCGGGTGACCGGGGAGCTGTTTTTT. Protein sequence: CASSDRVTGELFF.

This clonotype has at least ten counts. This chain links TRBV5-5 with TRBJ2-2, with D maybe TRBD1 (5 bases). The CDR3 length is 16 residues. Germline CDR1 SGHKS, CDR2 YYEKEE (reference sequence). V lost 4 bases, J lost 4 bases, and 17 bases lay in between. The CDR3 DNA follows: TGTGCCAGCAGCCCGCTCCACACAGGACGCACCGGGGAGCTGTTTTTT. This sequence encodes CASSPLHTGRTGELFF.

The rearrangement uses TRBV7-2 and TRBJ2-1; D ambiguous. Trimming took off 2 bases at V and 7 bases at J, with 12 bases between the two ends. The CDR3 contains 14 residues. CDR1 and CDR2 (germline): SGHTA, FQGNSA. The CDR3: CASSLSFNANEQFF. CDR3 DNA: TGTGCCAGCAGCTTATCCTTTAATGCGAATGAGCAGTTCTTC.

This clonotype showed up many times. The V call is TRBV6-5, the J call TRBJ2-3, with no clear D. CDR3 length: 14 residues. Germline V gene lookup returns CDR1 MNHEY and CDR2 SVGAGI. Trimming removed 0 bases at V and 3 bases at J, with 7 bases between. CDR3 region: CASSYSAGTDTQYF. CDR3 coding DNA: TGTGCCAGCAGTTACTCGGCAGGTACAGATACGCAGTATTTT.

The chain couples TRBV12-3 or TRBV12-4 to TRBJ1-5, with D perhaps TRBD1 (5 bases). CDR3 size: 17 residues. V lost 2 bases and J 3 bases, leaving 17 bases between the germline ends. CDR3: CASSLRGRGLDNQPQHF. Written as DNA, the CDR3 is TGTGCCAGCAGTTTAAGGGGACGGGGGTTGGACAATCAGCCCCAGCATTTT.

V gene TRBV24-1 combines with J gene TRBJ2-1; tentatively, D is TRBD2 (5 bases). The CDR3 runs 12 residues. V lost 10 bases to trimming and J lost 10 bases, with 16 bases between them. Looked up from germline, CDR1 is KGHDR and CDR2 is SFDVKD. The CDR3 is CATRAGYGEQFF. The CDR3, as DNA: TGTGCCACGCGGGCAGGATATGGGGAGCAGTTCTTC.

Here the CDR3 DNA reads TGTGCCATCTCCGCAGGGACCCAAGAGACCCAGTACTTC. Protein: CAISAGTQETQYF. This rearrangement joins TRBV10-3 to TRBJ2-5; D might be TRBD1 or TRBD2, each matching 5 bases. The V gene's germline CDR1 is ENHRY and CDR2 SYGVKD. V was pared by 8 bases and J by 1 base, with 11 bases between. This CDR3 has 13 residues.

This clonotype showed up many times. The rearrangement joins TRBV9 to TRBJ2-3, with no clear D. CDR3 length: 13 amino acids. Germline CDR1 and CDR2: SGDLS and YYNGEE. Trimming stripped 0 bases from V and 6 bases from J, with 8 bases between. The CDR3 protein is CASSVGGSDTQYF. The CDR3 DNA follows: TGTGCCAGCAGCGTAGGCGGCTCCGATACGCAGTATTTT.

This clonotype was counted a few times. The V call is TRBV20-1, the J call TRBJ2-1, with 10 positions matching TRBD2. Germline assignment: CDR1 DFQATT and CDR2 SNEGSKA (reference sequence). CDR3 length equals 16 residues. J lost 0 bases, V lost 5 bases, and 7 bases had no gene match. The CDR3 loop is CSAEDSGGISYNEQFF. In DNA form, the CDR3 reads TGCAGTGCTGAGGATAGCGGGGGGATCTCCTACAATGAGCAGTTCTTC.

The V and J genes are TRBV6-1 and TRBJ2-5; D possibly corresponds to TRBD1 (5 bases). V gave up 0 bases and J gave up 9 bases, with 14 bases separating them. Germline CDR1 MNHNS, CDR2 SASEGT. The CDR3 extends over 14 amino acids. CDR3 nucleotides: TGTGCCAGCAGTGAAGCTGCGGCAGGGTATGCCCAGTACTTC. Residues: CASSEAAAGYAQYF.

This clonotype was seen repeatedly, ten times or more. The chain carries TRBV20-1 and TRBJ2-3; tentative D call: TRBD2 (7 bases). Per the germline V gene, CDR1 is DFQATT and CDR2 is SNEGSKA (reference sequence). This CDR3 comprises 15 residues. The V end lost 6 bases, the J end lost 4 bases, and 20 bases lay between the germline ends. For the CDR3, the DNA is TGCAGTGCGCGTGGTGGGGGGGCTTGGGCAGATACGCAGTATTTT. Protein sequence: CSARGGGAWADTQYF.

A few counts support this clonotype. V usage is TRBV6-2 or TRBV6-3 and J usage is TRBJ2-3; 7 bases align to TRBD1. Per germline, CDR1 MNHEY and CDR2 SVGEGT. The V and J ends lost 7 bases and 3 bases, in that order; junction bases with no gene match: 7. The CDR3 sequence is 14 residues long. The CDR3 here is CASINRGGTDTQYF. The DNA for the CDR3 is TGTGCCAGCATAAACAGGGGTGGGACAGATACGCAGTATTTT.

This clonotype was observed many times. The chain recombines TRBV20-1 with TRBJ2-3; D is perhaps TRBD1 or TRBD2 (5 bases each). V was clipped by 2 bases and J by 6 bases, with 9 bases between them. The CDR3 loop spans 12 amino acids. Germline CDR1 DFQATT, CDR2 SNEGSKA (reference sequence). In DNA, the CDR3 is TGCAGTGCTAGAAGAGGGGTGGATACGCAGTATTTT. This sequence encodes CSARRGVDTQYF.